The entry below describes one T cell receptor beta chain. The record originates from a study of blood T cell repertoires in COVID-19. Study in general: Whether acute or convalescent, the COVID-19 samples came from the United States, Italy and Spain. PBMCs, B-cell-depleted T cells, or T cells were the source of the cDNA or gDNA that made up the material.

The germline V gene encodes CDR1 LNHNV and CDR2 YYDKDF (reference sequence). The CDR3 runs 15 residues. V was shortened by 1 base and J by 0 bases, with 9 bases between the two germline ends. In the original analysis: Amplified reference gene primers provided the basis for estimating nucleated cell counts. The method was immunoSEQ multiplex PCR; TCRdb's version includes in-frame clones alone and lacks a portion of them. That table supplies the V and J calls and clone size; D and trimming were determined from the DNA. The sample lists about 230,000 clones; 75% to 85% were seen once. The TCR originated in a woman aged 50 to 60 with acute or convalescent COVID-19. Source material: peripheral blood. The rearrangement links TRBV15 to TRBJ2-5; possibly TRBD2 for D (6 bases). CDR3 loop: CATSRAAGYQETQYF. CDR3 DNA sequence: TGTGCCACCAGCAGAGCCGCGGGGTACCAAGAGACCCAGTACTTC.